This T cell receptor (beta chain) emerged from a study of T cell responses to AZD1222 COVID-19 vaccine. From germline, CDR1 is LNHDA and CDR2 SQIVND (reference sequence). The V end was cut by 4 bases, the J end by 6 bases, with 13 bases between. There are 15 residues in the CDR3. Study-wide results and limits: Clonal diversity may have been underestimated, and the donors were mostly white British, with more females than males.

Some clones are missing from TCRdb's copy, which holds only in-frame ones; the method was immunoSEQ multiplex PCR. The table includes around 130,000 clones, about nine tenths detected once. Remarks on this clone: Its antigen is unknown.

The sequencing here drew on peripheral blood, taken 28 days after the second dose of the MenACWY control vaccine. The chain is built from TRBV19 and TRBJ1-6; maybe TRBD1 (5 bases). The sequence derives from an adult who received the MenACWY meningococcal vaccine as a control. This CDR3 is CASSKQEFLNSPLHF. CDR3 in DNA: TGTGCCAGTAGTAAACAGGAGTTTCTTAATTCACCCCTCCACTTT.